What follows are 22 T cell receptor beta chains derived from one specimen sequenced in a study of cytomegalovirus exposure and HLA in healthy donors. The PCR employed 60 Vbeta primers together with 13 Jbeta primers. The table came from immunoSEQ multiplex PCR; TCRdb's copy has only in-frame clones and leaves some out. The sample records under 250,000 clones, over 65% being singletons. The sample consisted of PBMCs. Receptors were obtained from a woman aged 25 to 39 in good health and CMV-seronegative.

This clone appeared a single time. The CDR3 DNA is TGCGCCAGCAGTCAATCGTGGCAGGGGGGTCAGCCCCAGCATTTT. Amino acids: CASSQSWQGGQPQHF. The chain joins TRBV23-1 to TRBJ1-5; 7 bases fit TRBD1. Being an ORF, TRBV23-1 has a function that is uncertain. This CDR3 is built from 15 residues. V shed 0 bases, J shed 6 bases, and the junction held 5 bases outside the gene matches.

The V call is TRBV4-1, the J call TRBJ2-3; D gene unclear. CDR1 is MGHRA, CDR2 YSYEKL, per germline. The CDR3 loop spans 16 amino acids. Trimming took off 1 base at V and 10 bases at J, with 21 bases between the two ends. The CDR3 here is CASSQVFSAGALAQYF. CDR3 nucleotide sequence: TGCGCCAGCAGCCAAGTCTTCTCCGCTGGCGCCCTAGCGCAGTATTTT.

This clone came up a few times. The chain is built from TRBV7-6 and TRBJ2-2; maybe TRBD1 (5 bases). V shed 2 bases and J shed 0 bases, with 10 bases lying between them. The CDR3 sequence is 16 residues long. CDR1 is SGHVS, CDR2 FNYEAQ, per germline. The CDR3 reads CASSLNTGTNTGELFF. In DNA form, the CDR3 reads TGTGCCAGCAGCTTAAACACAGGCACGAACACCGGGGAGCTGTTTTTT.

A few counts support this clone. The chain is built from TRBV18 and TRBJ1-1; possible D gene TRBD1, 5 bases. The CDR3 totals 15 residues. Looked up from germline, CDR1 is KGHSH and CDR2 is LQKENI. Trimming removed 3 bases from V and 4 bases from J, with 15 bases in between. In DNA form, the CDR3 reads TGTGCCAGCTCACCCTTGGAGGGGTCGGGCACTGAAGCTTTCTTT. This gives the protein CASSPLEGSGTEAFF.

Of note for this clone: One end of the junction fails to match germline, which may point to a read error. The V gene is TRBV20-1, the J gene TRBJ2-5; D may be TRBD2 (5 bases). The CDR3 contains 11 residues. CDR1 DFQATT and CDR2 SNEGSKA come from the germline V gene (reference sequence). In DNA form, the CDR3 reads TGCAGCGGACTGGAACAAGGGACCCAGTACTTC. It yields the protein CSGLEQGTQYF.

The chain uses TRBV13 and TRBJ2-3; the match to TRBD2 covers 12 bases. CDR1 and CDR2 from the germline V gene are PRHDT and FYEKMQ (reference sequence). This CDR3 spans 21 amino acids. The V and J ends lost 0 bases and 4 bases, in that order; junction bases with no gene match: 17. In DNA form, the CDR3 reads TGTGCCAGCAGCTTAGGAATTGGTAGCGTGGGCTCTAGCGGGAGGGCAGATACGCAGTATTTT. Translation: CASSLGIGSVGSSGRADTQYF.

The genes are TRBV28 and TRBJ2-6; 8 positions match TRBD2. This CDR3 comprises 17 residues. V was pared by 6 bases and J by 0 bases, with 7 bases of the junction left unmatched. Germline V gene sequence: CDR1 MDHEN, CDR2 SYDVKM. CDR3 protein: CASRREGGFSGANVLTF. The CDR3 DNA follows: TGTGCCAGCAGACGGGAGGGGGGATTCTCTGGGGCCAACGTCCTGACTTTC.

The rearrangement uses TRBV5-1 and TRBJ2-1; 7 bases are a match to TRBD2. Germline V CDR1 and CDR2: SGHRS, YFSETQ. CDR3 length: 15 residues. The V gene end was trimmed by 2 bases and the J gene end by 7 bases; junction bases not matched to a gene: 9. CDR3 in DNA: TGCGCCAGCAGCTTTGGAGGGACTATATCTAATGAGCAGTTCTTC. Protein: CASSFGGTISNEQFF.

The chain employs TRBV5-1 and TRBJ1-2; D perhaps matches TRBD1 (6 bases). Germline V lookup: CDR1 SGHRS, CDR2 YFSETQ. Trimming stripped 3 bases from V and 0 bases from J, with 24 bases between. The CDR3 is 19 amino acids. Here the CDR3 reads CASSSIEGTSDSANYGYTF. CDR3 DNA sequence: TGCGCCAGCAGCTCTATAGAAGGGACAAGCGACAGTGCTAACTATGGCTACACCTTC.

The rearrangement joins TRBV5-1 to TRBJ2-5; weak D call: TRBD2 (5 bases). Near its end, the DNA agrees better with TRBJ2-7, so the J call may be wrong. Germline CDR1 and CDR2: SGHRS and YFSETQ. This CDR3 has 18 residues. The DNA of the CDR3 is TGCGCCAGCAGCTTGGCCCGGGGAATTTCTGGGTCGAAATACGAGCAGTACTTC. Translation gives CASSLARGISGSKYEQYF.

The chain has TRBV6-1 and TRBJ2-1; D possibly corresponds to TRBD1 (6 bases). Germline assignment: CDR1 MNHNS and CDR2 SASEGT. Trimming removed 5 bases at V and 2 bases at J, with 10 bases between. This CDR3 has 14 amino acids. The CDR3 reads CASSPRGAYNEQFF. As DNA, the CDR3 is TGTGCCAGCAGTCCCAGGGGAGCCTACAATGAGCAGTTCTTC.

Details on this clone: Other DNA sequences in the same sample also yield this CDR3. The V call is TRBV5-1, the J call TRBJ2-3, with a tentative D call TRBD2 (6 bases). Germline V gene sequence: CDR1 SGHRS, CDR2 YFSETQ. This CDR3 has 15 residues. V lost 0 bases and J lost 3, with 11 bases in between. The CDR3 loop is CASSLERGGTDTQYF. In DNA form, the CDR3 reads TGCGCCAGCAGCTTGGAACGGGGAGGAACAGATACGCAGTATTTT.

This chain joins TRBV9 and TRBJ2-2, with TRBD2 matching 8 bases. The CDR3 totals 15 residues. The germline gives CDR1 SGDLS, CDR2 YYNGEE. Unmatched junction bases numbered 7, after V lost 2 bases and J lost 7 bases. In DNA, the CDR3 is TGTGCCAGCAGCGTTATAAGCGGGGGTAGCGGGGAGCTGTTTTTT. This sequence encodes CASSVISGGSGELFF.

V and J are TRBV7-9 and TRBJ2-3; tentatively, D is TRBD2 (5 bases). The CDR3 has 15 amino acids. Germline-derived CDR1 and CDR2 are SEHNR and FQNEAQ (reference sequence). Trimming cost V 5 bases and J 1 base, with 13 bases left between them. The CDR3 reads CASSIEGVRTDTQYF. Written as DNA, the CDR3 is TGTGCCAGCAGCATCGAGGGTGTCCGCACAGATACGCAGTATTTT.

The chain employs TRBV28 and TRBJ1-4, with 9 bases fitting TRBD1. V was pared by 6 bases and J by 1 base, with 6 bases of the junction left unmatched. The CDR3 is 16 amino acids. Germline V gene lookup returns CDR1 MDHEN and CDR2 SYDVKM. The CDR3 DNA reads as TGTGCCAGCAGGCCACAGGGGGCCATAACTAATGAAAAACTGTTTTTT. Translating it yields CASRPQGAITNEKLFF.

V and J are TRBV19 and TRBJ1-1; D not resolved. V was trimmed by 3 bases and J by 1 base, leaving 15 bases between them. The CDR3 consists of 16 residues. Germline V gene data show CDR1 as LNHDA and CDR2 as SQIVND (reference sequence). CDR3 in DNA: TGTGCCAGTAGTATTGGAGGGCGGGGAGGGAACACTGAAGCTTTCTTT. Translating gives CASSIGGRGGNTEAFF. The full variable domain, its missing parts supplied by reference TRBV19 and TRBJ1-1, is DGGITQSPKYLFRKEGQNVTLSCEQNLNHDAMYWYRQDPGQGLRLIYYSQIVNDFQKGDIAEGYSVSREKKESFPLTVTSAQKNPTAFYLCASSIGGRGGNTEAFFGQGTRLTVV.

The chain carries TRBV6-5 and TRBJ2-1; tentatively, D is TRBD2 (5 bases). Germline V lookup: CDR1 MNHEY, CDR2 SVGAGI. V lost 6 bases and J lost 10, with 22 bases in between. This CDR3 comprises 15 residues. CDR3 sequence: CASSRSRTSPQEQFF. The CDR3 DNA reads TGTGCCAGCAGCCGCTCCCGGACTTCGCCTCAAGAGCAGTTCTTC.

This clone appeared a few times. This sequence joins TRBV4-1 and TRBJ2-7; D remains ambiguous. Per the germline V gene, CDR1 is MGHRA and CDR2 is YSYEKL. Trimming cost V 4 bases and J 6 bases, with 10 bases left between them. The CDR3 runs 12 residues. In DNA, the CDR3 is TGCGCCAGCAGCCCTCGAGGCTCCGAGCAGTACTTC. This sequence encodes CASSPRGSEQYF.

The V and J genes are TRBV5-1 and TRBJ2-7; 8 nucleotides agree with TRBD2. The CDR3 totals 16 residues. The V and J ends lost 4 bases and 1 base, in that order; junction bases with no gene match: 10. CDR1 is SGHRS and CDR2 is YFSETQ in the germline V gene. CDR3 DNA: TGCGCCAGCAGCCGTTCGGGGGGGGAACGATCCTACGAGCAGTACTTC. Its translation: CASSRSGGERSYEQYF.

This clone was counted between two and nine times. This chain links TRBV4-2 with TRBJ2-1; weak D call: TRBD1 (5 bases). The CDR3 extends over 16 amino acids. Trimming removed 0 bases from V and 1 base from J, with 10 bases in between. CDR1 is LGHNA, CDR2 YNFKEQ, per germline. This chain's CDR3 is CASSQDSRTSYNEQFF. CDR3 in DNA: TGTGCCAGCAGCCAAGATAGCCGGACATCCTACAATGAGCAGTTCTTC.

The chain couples TRBV6-5 to TRBJ1-6; TRBD1 matches at 11 bases. V trimming: 6 bases; J trimming: 8 bases; junction bases outside the gene matches: 6. Germline CDR1 is MNHEY and CDR2 is SVGAGI. The CDR3 consists of 15 residues. This chain's CDR3 is CASSRTGGADSPLHF. In nucleotides, the CDR3 is TGTGCCAGCAGCAGGACAGGGGGCGCAGATTCACCCCTCCACTTT.

This clone was observed a few times. The V and J genes are TRBV30 and TRBJ1-3; 8 nucleotides line up with TRBD1. V shed 5 bases and J 7 bases; nucleotides not matched to a gene: 10. The germline CDR1 and CDR2 sequences are GTSNPN and SVGIG (reference sequence). There are 14 residues in the CDR3. CDR3 protein: CAWGRTGNMNTIYF. DNA for the CDR3: TGTGCCTGGGGCCGGACAGGGAACATGAACACCATATATTTT. Full variable domain (remainder filled in from reference TRBV30 and TRBJ1-3): SQTIHQWPATLVQPVGSPLSLECTVEGTSNPNLYWYRQAAGRGLQLLFYSVGIGQISSEVPQNLSASRPQDRQFILSSKKLLLSDSGFYLCAWGRTGNMNTIYFGEGSWLTVV.